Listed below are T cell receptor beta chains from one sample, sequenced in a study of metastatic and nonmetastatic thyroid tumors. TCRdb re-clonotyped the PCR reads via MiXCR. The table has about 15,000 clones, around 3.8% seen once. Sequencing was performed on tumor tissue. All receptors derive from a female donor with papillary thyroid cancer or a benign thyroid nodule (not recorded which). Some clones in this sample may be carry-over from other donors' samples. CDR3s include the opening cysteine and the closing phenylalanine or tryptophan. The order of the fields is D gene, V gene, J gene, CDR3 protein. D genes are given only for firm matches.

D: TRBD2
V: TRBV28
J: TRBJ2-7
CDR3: CAISLLPSGSWEQYF

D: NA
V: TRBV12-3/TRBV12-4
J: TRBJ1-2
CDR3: CASSPQGRANYGYTF

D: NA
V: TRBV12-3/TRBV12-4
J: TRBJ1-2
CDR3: CASSWTSGTLGYTF

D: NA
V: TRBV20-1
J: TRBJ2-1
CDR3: CSASVHWDEQFF

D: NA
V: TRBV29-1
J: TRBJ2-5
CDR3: CSVDGLAEYQETQYF

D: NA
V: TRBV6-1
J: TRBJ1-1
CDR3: CASSLGENTEAFF

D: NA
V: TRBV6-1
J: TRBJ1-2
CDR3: CASKAALGYTF

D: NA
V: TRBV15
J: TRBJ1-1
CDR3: CATSRQNEVGEAFF

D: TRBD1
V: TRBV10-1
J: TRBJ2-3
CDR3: CASSKGTGDADTQYF

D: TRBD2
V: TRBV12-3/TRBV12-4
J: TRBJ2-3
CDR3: CASSPRLAGDTQYF

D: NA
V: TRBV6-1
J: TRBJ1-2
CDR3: CASSERRGYYGYTF

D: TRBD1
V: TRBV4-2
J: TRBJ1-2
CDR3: CASSQDHGQANYGYTF

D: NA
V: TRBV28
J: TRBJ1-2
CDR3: CASRTITNYGYTF

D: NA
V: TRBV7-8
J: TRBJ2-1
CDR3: CASSLDFSSVNEQFF

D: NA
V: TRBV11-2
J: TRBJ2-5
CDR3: CASSLDNGAQETQYF

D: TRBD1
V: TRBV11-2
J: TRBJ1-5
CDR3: CASSRWSGTGDQPQHF

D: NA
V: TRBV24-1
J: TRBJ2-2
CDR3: CATSDPPPSTGELFF

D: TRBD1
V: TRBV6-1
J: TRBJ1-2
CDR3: CASSDIGQGLNYGYTF

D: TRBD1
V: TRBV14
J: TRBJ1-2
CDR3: CASSQARQGGDGYTF

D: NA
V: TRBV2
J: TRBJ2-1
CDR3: CASNGGLSDNEQFF

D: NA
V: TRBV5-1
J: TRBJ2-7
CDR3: CASSSNSYEQYF

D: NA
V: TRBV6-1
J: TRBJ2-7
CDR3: CASSVTGTYKYEQYF

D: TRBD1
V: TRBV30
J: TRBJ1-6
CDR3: CAWTGGAGNSPLHF

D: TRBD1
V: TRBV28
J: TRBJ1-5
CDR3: CATRGGIASNQPQHF

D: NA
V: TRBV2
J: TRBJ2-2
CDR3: CASSEITGELFF

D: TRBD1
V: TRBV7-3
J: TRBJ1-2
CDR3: CASSTRQGGGYTF

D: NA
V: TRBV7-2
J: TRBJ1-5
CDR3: CASSLSGYSNQPQHF

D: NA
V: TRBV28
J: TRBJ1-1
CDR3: CASRKQGPVPAFF

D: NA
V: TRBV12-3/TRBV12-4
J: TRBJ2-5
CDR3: CASSLSYVETQYF

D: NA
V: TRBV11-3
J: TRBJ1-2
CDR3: CASSPGPDKGGYTF

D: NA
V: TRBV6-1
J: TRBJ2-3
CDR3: CASSEDRTDTQYF

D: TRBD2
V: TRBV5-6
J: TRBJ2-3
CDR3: CASSLSLAGAGTDTQYF

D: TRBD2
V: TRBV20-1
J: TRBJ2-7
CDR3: CSARAAGGPPLEQYF

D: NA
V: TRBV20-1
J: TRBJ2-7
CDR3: CSARDRAGTYEQYF

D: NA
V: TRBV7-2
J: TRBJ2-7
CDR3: CASSLASGALASAYEQYF

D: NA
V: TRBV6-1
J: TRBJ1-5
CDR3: CASSQEGSNQPQHF

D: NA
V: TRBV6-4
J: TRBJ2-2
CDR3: CASGNEEAGELFF

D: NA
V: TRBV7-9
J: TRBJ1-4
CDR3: CASSYSQGSNEKLFF

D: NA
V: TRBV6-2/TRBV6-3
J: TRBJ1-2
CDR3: CASSIEAIFYGYTF